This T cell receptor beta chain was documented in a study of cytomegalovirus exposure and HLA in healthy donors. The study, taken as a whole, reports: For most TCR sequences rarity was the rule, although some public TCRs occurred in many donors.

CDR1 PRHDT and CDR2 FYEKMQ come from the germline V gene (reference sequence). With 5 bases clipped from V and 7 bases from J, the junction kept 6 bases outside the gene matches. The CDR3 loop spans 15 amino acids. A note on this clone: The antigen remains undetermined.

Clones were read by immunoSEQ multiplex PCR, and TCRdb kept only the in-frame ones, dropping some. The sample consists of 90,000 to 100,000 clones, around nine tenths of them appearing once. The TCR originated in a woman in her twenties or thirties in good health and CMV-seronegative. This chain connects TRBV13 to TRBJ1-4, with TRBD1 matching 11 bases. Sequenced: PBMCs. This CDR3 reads CASSLRTGGGEKLFF. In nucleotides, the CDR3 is TGTGCCAGCAGCCTCAGGACAGGGGGCGGTGAAAAACTGTTTTTT. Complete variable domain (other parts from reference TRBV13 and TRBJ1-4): AAGVIQSPRHLIKEKRETATLKCYPIPRHDTVYWYQQGPGQDPQFLISFYEKMQSDKGSIPDRFSAQQFSDYHSELNMSSLELGDSALYFCASSLRTGGGEKLFFGSGTQLSVL.